This T cell receptor (beta chain) was found in a study of blood T cell repertoires in COVID-19. The V and J ends lost 5 bases and 1 base, in that order; junction bases with no gene match: 5. The CDR3 has 15 residues. Germline V gives CDR1 KGHSH, CDR2 LQKENI. Measured with immunoSEQ multiplex PCR; TCRdb has only the in-frame clones, and not every one. The table has fewer than 300,000 clones, about 89% seen once. The source is a woman in her 30s with COVID-19, enrolled during active disease. The V gene is TRBV18, the J gene TRBJ2-3, with TRBD1 matching 8 bases. The sequencing sample was made of peripheral blood. Here the CDR3 reads CASSGGTGRTDTQYF. DNA for the CDR3: TGTGCCAGCTCAGGAGGGACAGGTCGCACAGATACGCAGTATTTT.